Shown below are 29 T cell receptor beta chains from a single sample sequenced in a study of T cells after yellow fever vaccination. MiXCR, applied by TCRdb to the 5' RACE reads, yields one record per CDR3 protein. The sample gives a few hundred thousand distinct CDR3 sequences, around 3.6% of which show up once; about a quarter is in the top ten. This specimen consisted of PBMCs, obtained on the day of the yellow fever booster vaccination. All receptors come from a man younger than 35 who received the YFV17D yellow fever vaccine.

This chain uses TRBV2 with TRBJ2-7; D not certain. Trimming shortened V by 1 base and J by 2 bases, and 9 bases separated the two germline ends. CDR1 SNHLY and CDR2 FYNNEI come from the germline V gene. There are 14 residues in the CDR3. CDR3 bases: TGTGCCAGCAGTGAAGAGAACAAAGCCTACGAGCAGTACGTC. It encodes CASSEENKAYEQYV.

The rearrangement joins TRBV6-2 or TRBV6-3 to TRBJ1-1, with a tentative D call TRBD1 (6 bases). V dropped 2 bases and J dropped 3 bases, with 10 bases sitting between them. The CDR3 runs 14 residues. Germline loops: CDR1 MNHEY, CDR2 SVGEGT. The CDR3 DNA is TGTGCCAGCAGTTACGACAGGACGTACACTGAAGCTTTCTTT. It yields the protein CASSYDRTYTEAFF.

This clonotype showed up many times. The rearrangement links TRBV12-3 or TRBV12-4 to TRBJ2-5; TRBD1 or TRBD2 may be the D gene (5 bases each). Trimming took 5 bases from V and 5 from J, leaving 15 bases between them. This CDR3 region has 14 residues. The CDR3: CASSIGIGEETQYF. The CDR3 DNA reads TGTGCCAGCAGTATAGGGATAGGGGAGGAGACCCAGTACTTC.

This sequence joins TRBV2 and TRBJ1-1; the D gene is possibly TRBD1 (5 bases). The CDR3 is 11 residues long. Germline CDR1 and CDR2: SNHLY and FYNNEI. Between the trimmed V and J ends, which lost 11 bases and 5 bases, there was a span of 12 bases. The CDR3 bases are TGTGCCGGGACCGAGGGAACTGAAGCTTTCTTT. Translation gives CAGTEGTEAFF.

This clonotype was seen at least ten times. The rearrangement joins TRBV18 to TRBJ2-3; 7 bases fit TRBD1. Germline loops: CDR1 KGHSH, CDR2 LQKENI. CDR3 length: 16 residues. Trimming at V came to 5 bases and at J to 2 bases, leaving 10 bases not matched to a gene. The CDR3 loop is CASSATGNDVTDTQYF. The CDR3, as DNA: TGTGCCAGCTCAGCGACAGGGAATGATGTCACAGATACGCAGTATTTT.

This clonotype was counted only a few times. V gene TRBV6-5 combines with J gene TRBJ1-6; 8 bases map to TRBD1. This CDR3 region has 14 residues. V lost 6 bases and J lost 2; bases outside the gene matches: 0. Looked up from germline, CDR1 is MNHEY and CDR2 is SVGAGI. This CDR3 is CASRDRAYNSPLHF. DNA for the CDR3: TGTGCCAGCAGGGACAGGGCCTATAATTCACCCCTCCACTTT.

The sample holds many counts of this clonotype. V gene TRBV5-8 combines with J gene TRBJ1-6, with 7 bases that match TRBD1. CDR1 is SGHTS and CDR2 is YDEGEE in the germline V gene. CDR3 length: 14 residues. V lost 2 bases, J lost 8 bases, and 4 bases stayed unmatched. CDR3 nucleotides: TGTGCCAGCAGCTTCGGACAGGTCTATTCACCCCTCCACTTT. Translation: CASSFGQVYSPLHF.

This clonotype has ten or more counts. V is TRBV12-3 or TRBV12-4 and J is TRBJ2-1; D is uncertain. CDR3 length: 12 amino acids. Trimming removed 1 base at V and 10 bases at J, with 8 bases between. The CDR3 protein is CASSLGRREQFF. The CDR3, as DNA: TGTGCCAGCAGTTTAGGTCGACGGGAGCAGTTCTTC.

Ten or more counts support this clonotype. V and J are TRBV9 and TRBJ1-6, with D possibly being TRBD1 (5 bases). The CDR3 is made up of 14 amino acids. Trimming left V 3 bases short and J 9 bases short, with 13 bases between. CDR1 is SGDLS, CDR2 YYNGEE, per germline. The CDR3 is CASSDGTFFSPLHF. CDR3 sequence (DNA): TGTGCCAGCAGCGACGGGACTTTTTTTTCACCCCTCCACTTT.

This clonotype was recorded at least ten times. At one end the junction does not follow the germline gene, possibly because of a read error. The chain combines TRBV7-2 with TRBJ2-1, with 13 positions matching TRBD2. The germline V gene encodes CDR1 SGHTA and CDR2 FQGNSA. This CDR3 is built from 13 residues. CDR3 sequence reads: CASTVLAGGPPGF. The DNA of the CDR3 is TGTGCCAGTACCGTACTAGCGGGGGGGCCGCCGGGCTTC. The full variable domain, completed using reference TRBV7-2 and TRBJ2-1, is GAGVSQSPSNKVTEKGKDVELRCDPISGHTALYWYRQSLGQGLEFLIYFQGNSAPDKSGLPSDRFSAERTGGSVSTLTIQRTQQEDSAVYLCASTVLAGGPPGFGPGTRLTVL.

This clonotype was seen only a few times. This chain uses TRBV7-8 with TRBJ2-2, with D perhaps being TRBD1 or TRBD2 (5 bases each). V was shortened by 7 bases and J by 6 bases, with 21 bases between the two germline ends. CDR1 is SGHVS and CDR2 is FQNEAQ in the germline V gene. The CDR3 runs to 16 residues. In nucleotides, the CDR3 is TGTGCCAGCACCCCCAGAGGGCAGCAGGGCCCCGGGGAGCTGTTTTTT. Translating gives CASTPRGQQGPGELFF.

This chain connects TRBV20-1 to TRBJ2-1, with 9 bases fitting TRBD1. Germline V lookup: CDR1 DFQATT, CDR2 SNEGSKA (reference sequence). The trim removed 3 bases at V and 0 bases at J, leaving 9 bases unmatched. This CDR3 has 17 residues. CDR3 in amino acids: CSASRGQGLSSYNEQFF. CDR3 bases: TGCAGTGCTAGTAGGGGACAGGGTTTGAGCTCCTACAATGAGCAGTTCTTC.

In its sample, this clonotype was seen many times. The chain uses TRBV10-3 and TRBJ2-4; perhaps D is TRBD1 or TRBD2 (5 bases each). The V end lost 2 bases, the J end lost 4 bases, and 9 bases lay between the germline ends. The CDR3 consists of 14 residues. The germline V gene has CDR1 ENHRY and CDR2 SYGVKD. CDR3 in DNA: TGTGCCATCAGTGAGGGGACCCGAAAAAACATTCAGTACTTC. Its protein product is CAISEGTRKNIQYF.

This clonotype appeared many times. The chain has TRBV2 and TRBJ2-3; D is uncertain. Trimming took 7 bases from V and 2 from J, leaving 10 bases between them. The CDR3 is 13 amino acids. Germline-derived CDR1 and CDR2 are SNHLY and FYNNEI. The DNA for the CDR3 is TGTGCCAGCAATAGGGAATACACAGATACGCAGTATTTT. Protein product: CASNREYTDTQYF.

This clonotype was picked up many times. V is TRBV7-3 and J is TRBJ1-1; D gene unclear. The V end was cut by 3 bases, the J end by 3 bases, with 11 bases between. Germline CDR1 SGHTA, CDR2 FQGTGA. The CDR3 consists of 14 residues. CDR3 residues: CASSLSRWDTEAFF. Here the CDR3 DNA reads TGTGCCAGCAGCTTGAGTCGATGGGACACTGAAGCTTTCTTT.

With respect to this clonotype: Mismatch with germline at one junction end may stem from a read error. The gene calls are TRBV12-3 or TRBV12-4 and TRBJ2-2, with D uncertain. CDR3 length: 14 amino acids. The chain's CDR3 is CAISARPIVGELFF. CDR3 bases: TGTGCCATCAGTGCCAGACCCATAGTCGGGGAGCTGTTTTTT.

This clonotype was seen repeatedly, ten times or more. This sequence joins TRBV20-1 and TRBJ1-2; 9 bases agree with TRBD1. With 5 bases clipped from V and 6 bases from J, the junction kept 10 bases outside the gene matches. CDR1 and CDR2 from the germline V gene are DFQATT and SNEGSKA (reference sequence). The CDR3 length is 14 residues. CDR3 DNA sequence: TGCAGTGCTTTTCGGGACAGGGAATGGGATGGCTACACCTTC. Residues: CSAFRDREWDGYTF.

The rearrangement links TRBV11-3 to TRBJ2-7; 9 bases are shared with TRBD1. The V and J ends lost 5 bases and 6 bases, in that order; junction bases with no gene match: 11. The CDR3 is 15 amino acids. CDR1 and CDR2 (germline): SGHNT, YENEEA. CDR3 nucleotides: TGTGCCAGCAGCCCGTTGAGGACAGGGGAGTTCGAGCAGTACGTC. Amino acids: CASSPLRTGEFEQYV.

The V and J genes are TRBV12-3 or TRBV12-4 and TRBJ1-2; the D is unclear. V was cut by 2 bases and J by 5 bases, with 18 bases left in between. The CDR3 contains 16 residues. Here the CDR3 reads CASSLLKALSPYGYTF. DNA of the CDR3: TGTGCCAGCAGTTTATTGAAGGCTCTCAGTCCTTATGGCTACACCTTC.

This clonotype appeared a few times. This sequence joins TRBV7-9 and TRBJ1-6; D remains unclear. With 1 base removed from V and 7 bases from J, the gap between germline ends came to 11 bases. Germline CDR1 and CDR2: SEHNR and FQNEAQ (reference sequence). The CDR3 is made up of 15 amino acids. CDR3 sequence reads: CASSLEVLSNSPLHF. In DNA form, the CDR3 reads TGTGCCAGCAGCTTAGAGGTTTTGTCCAATTCACCCCTCCACTTT. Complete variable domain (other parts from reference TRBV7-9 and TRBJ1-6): DTGVSQNPRHKITKRGQNVTFRCDPISEHNRLYWYRQTLGQGPEFLTYFQNEAQLEKSRLLSDRFSAERPKGSFSTLEIQRTEQGDSAMYLCASSLEVLSNSPLHFGNGTRLTVT.

The CDR3, as DNA: TGTGCCAGCAGCCCCTACGGACAGTTCTTC. Its protein product is CASSPYGQFF. This rearrangement joins TRBV7-9 to TRBJ2-1; D is undetermined. The CDR3 spans 10 residues. Per the germline V gene, CDR1 is SEHNR and CDR2 is FQNEAQ (reference sequence). Trimming took off 5 bases at V and 13 bases at J, with 9 bases between the two ends.

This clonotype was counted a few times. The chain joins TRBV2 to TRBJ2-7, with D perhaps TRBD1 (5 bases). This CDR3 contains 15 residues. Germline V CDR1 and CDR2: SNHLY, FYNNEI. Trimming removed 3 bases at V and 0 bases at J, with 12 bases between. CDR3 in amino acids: CASSEEYRSSYEQYV. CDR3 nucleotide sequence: TGTGCCAGCAGTGAGGAGTACAGGAGCTCCTACGAGCAGTACGTC.

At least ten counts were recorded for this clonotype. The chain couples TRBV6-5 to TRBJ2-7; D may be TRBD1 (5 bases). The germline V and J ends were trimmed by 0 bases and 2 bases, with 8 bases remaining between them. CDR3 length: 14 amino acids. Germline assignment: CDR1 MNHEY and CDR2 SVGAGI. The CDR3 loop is CASSYSDSTYEQYF. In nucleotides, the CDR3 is TGTGCCAGCAGTTACTCCGACAGTACCTACGAGCAGTACTTC.

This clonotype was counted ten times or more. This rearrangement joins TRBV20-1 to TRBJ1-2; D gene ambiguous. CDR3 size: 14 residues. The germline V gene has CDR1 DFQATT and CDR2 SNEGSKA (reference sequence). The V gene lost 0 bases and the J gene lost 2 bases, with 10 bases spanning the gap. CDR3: CSARDRTGNYGYTF. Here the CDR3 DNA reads TGCAGTGCTAGAGATCGGACGGGAAACTATGGCTACACCTTC.

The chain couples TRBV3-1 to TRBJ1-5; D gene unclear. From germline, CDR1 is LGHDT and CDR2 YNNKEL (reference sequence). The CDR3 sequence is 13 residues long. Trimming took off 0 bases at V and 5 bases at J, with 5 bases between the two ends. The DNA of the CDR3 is TGTGCCAGCAGCCAAGAGGTGCATCAGCCCCAGCATTTT. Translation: CASSQEVHQPQHF.

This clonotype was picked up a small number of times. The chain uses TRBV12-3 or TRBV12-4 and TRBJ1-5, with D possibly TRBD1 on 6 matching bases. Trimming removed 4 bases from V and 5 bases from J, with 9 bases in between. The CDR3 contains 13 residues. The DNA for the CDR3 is TGTGCCAGCAGTTGGGGGCAGGATCAGCCCCAGCATTTT. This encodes CASSWGQDQPQHF.

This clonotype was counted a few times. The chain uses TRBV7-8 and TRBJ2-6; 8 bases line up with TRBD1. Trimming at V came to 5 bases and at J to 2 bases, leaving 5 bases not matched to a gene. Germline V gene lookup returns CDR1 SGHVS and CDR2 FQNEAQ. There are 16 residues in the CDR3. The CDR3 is CASSLEDRAGANVLTF. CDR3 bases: TGTGCCAGCAGCCTTGAGGACAGGGCTGGGGCCAACGTCCTGACTTTC.

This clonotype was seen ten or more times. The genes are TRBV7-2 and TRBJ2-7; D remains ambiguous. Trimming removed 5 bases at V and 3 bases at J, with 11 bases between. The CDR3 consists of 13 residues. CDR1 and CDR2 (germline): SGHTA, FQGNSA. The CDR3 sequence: CASSPDGFYEQYV. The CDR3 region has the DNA TGTGCCAGCAGCCCGGACGGGTTCTACGAGCAGTACGTC.

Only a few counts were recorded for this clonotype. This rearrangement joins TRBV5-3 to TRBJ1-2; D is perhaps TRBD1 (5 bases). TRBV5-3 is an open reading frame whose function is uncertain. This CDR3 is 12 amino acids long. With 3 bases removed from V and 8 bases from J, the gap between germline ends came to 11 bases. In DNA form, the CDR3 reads TGTGCCAGAAGCTATCGGGGCGGAGGCTACACCTTC. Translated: CARSYRGGGYTF.